The 14 T cell receptor beta chains below were found in one sample sequenced in a study of beta chain features in type 1 diabetes. General study findings and limits: Moderate yet significant TCRB CDR3 shortening was seen in Type 1 diabetes patients in all four CD4+ subsets.

The study reverse transcribed the entire isolated RNA, so it sequenced expressed TCRB transcripts. Repertoires were generated with immunoSEQ multiplex PCR, while TCRdb's copy carries only in-frame clones and drops some. The profile shows 300,000 to 350,000 clones, about a tenth of them singletons. These receptors' antigens are unknown. The sequenced sample was central memory CD4+ T cells from blood. The receptors were sampled from a man aged 25-45 years with type 1 diabetes.

This clone showed up just a few times. This rearrangement joins TRBV19 to TRBJ1-2; D not certain. CDR1 and CDR2 from the germline V gene are LNHDA and SQIVND (reference sequence). There are 15 residues in the CDR3. The V and J ends lost 1 base and 0 bases respectively, with 9 bases between them. CDR3 bases: TGTGCCAGTAGTATAGCCCGTATCGCTAACTATGGCTACACCTTC. It is translated as CASSIARIANYGYTF.

This clone was seen a few times. As DNA, the CDR3 is TGTGCCAGCAGCTCCCTCTCTGGGGCCAACGTCCTGACTTTC. It translates to CASSSLSGANVLTF. The V gene is TRBV7-2, the J gene TRBJ2-6, with D hard to call. V lost 4 bases to trimming and J lost 0 bases, with 4 bases between them. This CDR3 comprises 14 residues. Germline CDR1 reads SGHTA; CDR2 reads FQGNSA.

There are many counts of this clone. This specimen includes other DNA sequences encoding the same CDR3. The chain links TRBV14 to TRBJ2-7; TRBD1 might be the D (5 bases). This CDR3 comprises 12 residues. Trimming cost V 2 bases and J 4 bases, with 6 bases left between them. Germline CDR1 SGHDN, CDR2 FVKESK. The CDR3 protein is CASSQQGYEQYF. CDR3 bases: TGTGCCAGCAGCCAACAGGGTTACGAGCAGTACTTC.

The chain is built from TRBV7-2 and TRBJ2-3; 12 nucleotides agree with TRBD2. Germline values: CDR1 SGHTA, CDR2 FQGNSA. The junction had 1 base not matched to a gene; V was cut back by 1 base and J by 2 bases. This CDR3 spans 16 amino acids. The CDR3 nucleotides read TGTGCCAGCAGCTTAGGACTAGCGGGGGCCACAGATACGCAGTATTTT. Its protein is CASSLGLAGATDTQYF.

The chain joins TRBV29-1 to TRBJ1-5, with D unresolved. The V gene lost 7 bases and the J gene lost 3 bases, with 13 bases spanning the gap. The CDR3 contains 13 residues. CDR1 SQVTM and CDR2 ANQGSEA come from the germline V gene. The CDR3 nucleotides are TGCAGCGCCGGCAGTAGCCTCAATCAGCCCCAGCATTTT. Translation gives CSAGSSLNQPQHF. The variable domain in full, with the rest retrieved from reference TRBV29-1 and TRBJ1-5, is SAVISQKPSRDICQRGTSLTIQCQVDSQVTMMFWYRQQPGQSLTLIATANQGSEATYESGFVIDKFPISRPNLTFSTLTVSNMSPEDSSIYLCSAGSSLNQPQHFGDGTRLSIL.

This clone was counted at least ten times. V is TRBV7-2 and J is TRBJ1-6; no definite D call. Per germline, CDR1 SGHTA and CDR2 FQGNSA. This CDR3 region has 12 residues. V was trimmed by 3 bases and J by 8 bases, leaving 5 bases between them. In DNA form, the CDR3 reads TGTGCCAGCAGCTTGGACGATTCACCCCTCCACTTT. The encoded protein is CASSLDDSPLHF.

This clone has only a few counts. The rearrangement uses TRBV4-3 and TRBJ1-2; no definite D call. The CDR3 has 18 amino acids. From germline, CDR1 is LGHNA and CDR2 YSLEER. V was pared by 1 base and J by 4 bases, with 22 bases between. As DNA, the CDR3 is TGCGCCAGCAGCCAAGTCCATCGCCCGGACGGTGATTTCTATGGCTACACCTTC. It translates to CASSQVHRPDGDFYGYTF.

The V gene is TRBV2, the J gene TRBJ1-5; no clear D gene. The CDR3 loop spans 15 amino acids. Germline-derived CDR1 and CDR2 are SNHLY and FYNNEI. Trimming took off 7 bases at V and 6 bases at J, with 19 bases between the two ends. The CDR3 sequence: CASTFLDRAGQPQHF. CDR3 coding DNA: TGTGCCAGCACCTTCTTAGATCGGGCGGGTCAGCCCCAGCATTTT.

This clone has a handful of counts. The V gene is TRBV15, the J gene TRBJ2-3, with D possibly called TRBD1 or TRBD2 (5 bases each). V was clipped by 1 base and J by 0 bases, with 8 bases between them. Germline V gene sequence: CDR1 LNHNV, CDR2 YYDKDF (reference sequence). This CDR3 has 15 residues. CDR3 amino acids: CATSRGDGSTDTQYF. The CDR3 DNA sequence: TGTGCCACCAGCAGAGGGGACGGCAGCACAGATACGCAGTATTTT.

This clone appeared a few times. The chain employs TRBV7-2 and TRBJ2-5; D is uncertain. V was clipped by 5 bases and J by 4 bases, with 14 bases between them. CDR1 is SGHTA, CDR2 FQGNSA, per germline. There are 14 residues in the CDR3. CDR3 loop: CASSPGRVPETQYF. CDR3 nucleotide sequence: TGTGCCAGCAGCCCCGGACGTGTCCCAGAGACCCAGTACTTC.

The sample holds a few counts of this clone. This chain uses TRBV25-1 with TRBJ1-1; 11 bases are a match to TRBD1. Germline V gene lookup returns CDR1 MGHDK and CDR2 SYGVNS. The CDR3 extends over 16 amino acids. Trimming at V came to 4 bases and at J to 6 bases, leaving 10 bases not matched to a gene. CDR3 region: CASSAGQGALAAEAFF. CDR3 nucleotide sequence: TGTGCCAGCAGTGCTGGACAGGGGGCCCTTGCAGCTGAAGCTTTCTTT.

This sequence joins TRBV6-1 and TRBJ1-1, with D perhaps matching TRBD1 (5 bases). V shed 2 bases and J shed 0 bases, with 10 bases lying between them. The CDR3 has 15 residues. The V gene's germline CDR1 is MNHNS and CDR2 SASEGT. CDR3 protein: CASSEYGAMNTEAFF. The CDR3 DNA is TGTGCCAGCAGTGAATATGGGGCCATGAACACTGAAGCTTTCTTT.

The chain has TRBV28 and TRBJ1-5; D not certain. The germline CDR1 and CDR2 sequences are MDHEN and SYDVKM. V lost 2 bases and J 0 bases, leaving 14 bases between the germline ends. The CDR3 covers 17 residues. This CDR3 is CASSLLGQSYSNQPQHF. DNA of the CDR3: TGTGCCAGCAGTTTACTCGGCCAGTCATATAGCAATCAGCCCCAGCATTTT. Looking up the rest from reference TRBV28 and TRBJ1-5 gives the full variable domain: DVKVTQSSRYLVKRTGEKVFLECVQDMDHENMFWYRQDPGLGLRLIYFSYDVKMKEKGDIPEGYSVSREKKERFSLILESASTNQTSMYLCASSLLGQSYSNQPQHFGDGTRLSIL.

In this sample, this clone turned up a few times. J is TRBJ1-2 and V is TRBV4-3; D might be TRBD1 (5 bases). CDR3 length: 14 amino acids. Germline CDR1 LGHNA, CDR2 YSLEER. Deletions cut 1 base from V and 4 bases from J, with 10 bases between. The CDR3 reads CASSQVSDSYGYTF. The CDR3 DNA is TGCGCCAGCAGCCAAGTCAGTGACAGCTATGGCTACACCTTC.